This T cell receptor (beta chain) is drawn from a study of response to subunit inactivated influenza vaccine. General study findings and limits: The study's authors posited that every seasonal influenza vaccination enlists few new T cells.

The CDR3 is 15 residues long. Germline CDR1 and CDR2: MGHDK and SYGVNS. V lost 3 bases, J lost 6 bases, and 14 bases lay in between. TCRdb itself ran the RT-PCR reads through MiXCR, one entry per CDR3 protein. Of about 500,000 distinct CDR3 sequences listed, 16% were seen once; the top ten hold roughly 3%. This clonotype occurred a few times. What it recognizes is unknown. The TCR comes from a man aged 50-75 years who received an inactivated influenza vaccine. The rearrangement joins TRBV25-1 to TRBJ2-2, with no clear D. Material: CD4+ T cells sorted from PBMCs, obtained less than 30 months after vaccination. The CDR3 DNA is TGTGCCAGCAGTGATACGGGTAGGGTCGCCGGGGAGCTGTTTTTT. As protein: CASSDTGRVAGELFF.